This T cell receptor (beta chain) was documented in a study of shared clonotypes between healthy human individuals (dated by TCRdb to 2020 to 2021). Notes on the research overall: A few men and a couple of women, aged 18 to 49 years, made up the cohort. Per donor, three plates each were used for CD4 naive and CD4 memory, two for CD8 naive, and one for CD8 memory. Blood TCR repertoires of 5 or 6 healthy adults were deeply sequenced to estimate repertoire size and the extent of clonotype sharing between individuals. To increase sequencing depth and limit assay-specific biases, different laboratories used diverse techniques to prepare libraries and sequence TCR repertoires. Leukapheresis yielded between about 0.85 and 10 billion PBMCs per donor.

Details on this clone: Its antigen remains undetermined. No quality values exist for individual bases; no much larger clone is one base distant.

In the germline V gene, CDR1 corresponds to SNHLY and CDR2 to FYNNEI. The CDR3 covers 15 residues, taking in both the cysteine and the phenylalanine. The DNA shown is the 45-base CDR3, in frame from base 1. Trimming leaves V shorter by 7 bases and J shorter by 0 bases, with the junction holding 6 bases beyond the gene matches. The donors were healthy, HIV-negative adults with no recently reported acute infections or vaccinations. Every donor was a Caucasian adult residing in Nashville, Tennessee, USA. Magnetic negative selection was used to enrich CD4+ T cells, after which naive cells were positively selected on CD45RA and the negative fraction became the memory subset. Blood was obtained by leukapheresis, after which PBMCs were separated by Ficoll-Histopaque density gradient centrifugation and cryopreserved in liquid nitrogen vapor phase. Purity and quantity of every magnetically sorted T cell population were checked by analytical flow cytometry. Each sorted fraction had its genomic DNA isolated and then quantified by UV absorbance on a Nanodrop 2000c.

Using the deep immunoSEQ assay, multiplex PCR amplified TCR CDR3 regions from genomic DNA. Genomic DNA extracted from each cell subset was distributed evenly over all wells of several immunoSEQ 96-well plates, and each plate served as one replicate. Each replicate PCR for sorted subsets received about 220 ng genomic DNA, equal to tens of thousands of T cell genomes. Purified libraries were measured with a Qubit 3.0 fluorometer, size-checked on a Bioanalyzer 2100, and measured again with the KAPA Library Quantification kit. Every immunoSEQ 96-well plate was sequenced on a separate single-read 150-cycle Illumina NextSeq 550 flow cell. The source study handled its data this way. Because the immunoSEQ output held only junctional sequences and lacked quality scores, the filtering could not match the filtering applied to full-length reads. To assign V/J genes and CDR3, sequences were annotated against IMGT germline references using PyIR, a Python wrapper for IgBLAST v1.9. Reads were filtered out if the reads had weak V/J assignments (E-value above 1e-6), no CDR3, stop codons, out-of-frame junctions, or ambiguous translated residues. A V3J clonotype was defined by an identical inferred V gene, J gene, and CDR3 amino acid sequence. To compute the percentage overlap between repertoires, the number of shared unique clonotypes was divided by the size of the smaller repertoire. Richness of each repertoire was evaluated using RTK rarefaction, the Chao1 estimator, and Recon v2.1 estimates of unobserved clonotypes. Generation probabilities were computed with OLGA for all TCRbeta clonotypes obtained by the gDNA method from a few donors. TCRdb limited this immuneACCESS table to in-frame rearrangements with V and J called. A share of clones is missing; checked studies link under half to unresolved V genes, and the rest is unexplained. The V and J calls and clone size were taken over from that table, and D and trimming were inferred from the DNA. The sample profile shows about 1 million clones; 65% to 80% of them were found once. The ten largest clones add up to 1.4% to 1.5% of the sample.

Overall study outcomes, separate from this receptor: Pairwise subsampling indicated that sequencing depth was expected to affect the degree of clonotype sharing among donors. Incomplete sequencing was indicated by rarefaction of sorted-subset datasets, despite the large sequencing depth. Compared with non-shared clonotypes, clonotypes shared by all four sorted-subset donors had higher generation probabilities. Because the study included only a small number of donors, the genetic and exposure-history diversity represented was limited. Sampling was restricted to blood, and TCR repertoires in tissues likely differ from the TCR repertoires found in blood. Roughly 5% of naive CD4, 3% to 4% of naive CD8, 2.3% of memory CD4, and 0.4% of memory CD8 clonotypes were shared across a few donors. Estimated clonotype richness was generally larger for naive than for memory subsets.

The receptor was isolated from a man aged 18-30 years in good health. This chain is built from TRBV2 and TRBJ1-3, and 7 junctional nucleotides match TRBD1. Source material: memory CD4+ T cells sorted from blood. The meaning of the sample's cell subset or site label: CD45RA-negative fraction. The nucleotides read TGTGCCAGCACCGTTGGACAGGTCTCTGGAAACACCATATATTTT. Translated, this is CASTVGQVSGNTIYF.